This TCR beta chain was sequenced in a study of T cells expressing NK-cell markers. Study-level findings and limits: Leadership of the CD3+CD56-NKG2C+ fraction also belonged to these clonotypes in a handful of donors. Among CD8+ T cells from six donors, dominant NKG2C+ clonotypes accounted for roughly 1.0-7.0%.

For each CDR3 protein, TCRdb gives one entry from its re-call of the 5' RACE reads, without DNA. The sample spans 500,000 to 700,000 distinct CDR3 sequences; the ten largest clones claim roughly 3.6%. Note on this clonotype: Its antigen remains unidentified.

This CDR3 has 14 amino acids. The germline V gene encodes CDR1 DFQATT and CDR2 SNEGSKA (reference sequence). This rearrangement joins TRBV20-1 to TRBJ2-3; checking the TCRdb D call of TRBD1 is not possible without DNA. The sequence came from a man aged 18 to 30 in good health. Material: blood T cells: a sorted CD56 or NKG2C T cell subset, CD4+ or CD8+ T cells, or bulk PBMC T cells (not recorded which). The CDR3 sequence is CSAKGTVSTDTQYF.